The 15 T cell receptor beta chains presented below share a single source sample, sequenced in a study of breast tumors, draining lymph nodes, adjacent tissues listed by TCRdb under 2016. The protocol used for the library was multiplex PCR. The sequencing machine was an Illumina HiSeq 2000. TCRdb reprocessing: public reads trimmed at Q25 with fastp, clones called with MiXCR, in-frame beta chains kept. Rows with one shared CDR3 protein collapse into an entry with the most common genes and DNA. The sample table lists more than 50,000 distinct CDR3 sequences, approximately 45% of them with a count of one. The ten most abundant clones make up roughly 9.1% of the sample. Material for sequencing was breast tumor tissue. These receptor sequences come from a female donor with breast cancer. Some clones in this sample may be carry-over from other donors' samples.

The CDR3 bases are TGCGCCAGCAGCTTGACCATCAGGGCCGACTATGGCTACACCGGGGAGCTGTTTTTT. The encoded protein is CASSLTIRADYGYTGELFF. This chain links TRBV5-1 with TRBJ2-2, with D possibly being TRBD1 or TRBD2 (5 bases each). The germline V gene has CDR1 SGHRS and CDR2 YFSETQ. With 1 base removed from V and 3 bases from J, the gap between germline ends came to 22 bases. The CDR3 length is 19 residues.

Many counts were recorded for this clonotype. The rearrangement joins TRBV6-5 to TRBJ2-5; unclear D gene. This CDR3 has 15 amino acids. CDR1 is MNHEY, CDR2 SVGAGI, per germline. V lost 0 bases and J 2 bases, leaving 10 bases between the germline ends. The DNA of the CDR3 is TGTGCCAGCAGTTACTCGAGCCCTAGGCAAGAGACCCAGTACTTC. This codes for CASSYSSPRQETQYF.

The V gene is TRBV20-1, the J gene TRBJ1-1; TRBD1 agrees at 10 bases. The V gene's germline CDR1 is DFQATT and CDR2 SNEGSKA (reference sequence). The CDR3 contains 21 residues. V dropped 3 bases and J dropped 3; count of bases not matched to a gene: 25. CDR3 coding DNA: TGCAGTGCTAGGGCCCCTCCGGGACAGGGGCGAGCAAGAAGGGGGGACACTGAAGCTTTCTTT. Translated, it gives CSARAPPGQGRARRGDTEAFF.

This clonotype was counted at least ten times. The V gene is TRBV25-1, the J gene TRBJ2-5; 7 bases line up with TRBD1. The CDR3 covers 14 residues. V lost 4 bases to trimming and J lost 5 bases; unmatched junction nucleotides: 7. The germline V gene has CDR1 MGHDK and CDR2 SYGVNS. The CDR3 spells CASSGTGVGETQYF. Here the CDR3 DNA reads TGTGCCAGCAGTGGAACAGGGGTCGGGGAGACCCAGTACTTC. The whole variable domain, filled in from reference TRBV25-1 and TRBJ2-5, reads EADIYQTPRYLVIGTGKKITLECSQTMGHDKMYWYQQDPGMELHLIHYSYGVNSTEKGDLSSESTVSRIRTEHFPLTLESARPSHTSQYLCASSGTGVGETQYFGPGTRLLVL.

Details on this clonotype: A much bigger clone sits one base away, suggesting this may be a read error. The chain uses TRBV20-1 and TRBJ2-5; TRBD2 matches at 10 bases. The CDR3 length is 18 residues. Germline values: CDR1 DFQATT, CDR2 SNEGSKA (reference sequence). V was pared by 3 bases and J by 4 bases, with 17 bases of the junction left unmatched. As DNA, the CDR3 is TGCAGTGCTAGGGGTGTAGGACTAGCGGCAGTCCCGCGAGAGACCCAGTACTTC. This codes for CSARGVGLAAVPRETQYF.

The chain employs TRBV6-5 and TRBJ2-6, with D possibly matching TRBD1 (5 bases). With 6 bases removed from V and 0 bases from J, the gap between germline ends came to 15 bases. Germline CDR1 reads MNHEY; CDR2 reads SVGAGI. This CDR3 comprises 17 residues. The CDR3 DNA reads TGTGCCAGCAGCGGCAGGGATTCAGTCTCTGGGGCCAACGTCCTGACTTTC. Translating it yields CASSGRDSVSGANVLTF.

This clonotype showed up many times. As DNA, the CDR3 is TGTGCCAGCAGCCCCCACCCGGGACAGGGGGCGGCCGAGCAGTACTTC. It encodes CASSPHPGQGAAEQYF. V gene TRBV6-2 or TRBV6-3 combines with J gene TRBJ2-7; TRBD1 aligns across 12 bases. V shed 6 bases, J shed 6 bases, and the junction held 12 bases outside the gene matches. CDR1 and CDR2 from the germline V gene are MNHEY and SVGEGT. The CDR3 totals 16 residues.

This clonotype was found many times. This rearrangement joins TRBV4-1 to TRBJ2-7; D gene unclear. The germline CDR1 and CDR2 sequences are MGHRA and YSYEKL. The CDR3 length is 16 residues. The V and J ends lost 1 base and 9 bases respectively, with 22 bases between them. The CDR3 spells CASSQVHFGRFTWQYF. CDR3 nucleotide sequence: TGCGCCAGCAGCCAAGTCCACTTCGGACGGTTTACGTGGCAGTACTTC.

The J gene is TRBJ1-4, the V gene TRBV5-1; D may be TRBD1 (6 bases). CDR1 is SGHRS and CDR2 is YFSETQ in the germline V gene. The V end lost 4 bases, the J end lost 8 bases, and 18 bases lay between the germline ends. The CDR3 has 15 residues. In nucleotides, the CDR3 is TGCGCCAGCAGCCCGCGGGGGGCAGGCAGCGAAAAACTGTTTTTT. Its translation: CASSPRGAGSEKLFF.

Ten or more counts support this clonotype. This rearrangement joins TRBV20-1 to TRBJ2-3, with 7 nucleotides matching TRBD1. CDR1 DFQATT and CDR2 SNEGSKA come from the germline V gene (reference sequence). This CDR3 spans 15 amino acids. Trimming took 4 bases from V and 1 from J; bases not matched to a gene: 8. The CDR3 reads CSANDLTGGTDTQYF. The CDR3 DNA sequence: TGCAGTGCTAATGACTTAACAGGGGGCACAGATACGCAGTATTTT.

This clonotype was seen at least ten times. V usage is TRBV6-2 or TRBV6-3 and J usage is TRBJ2-1; 8 nucleotides line up with TRBD2. V dropped 0 bases and J dropped 7; count of bases not matched to a gene: 8. The germline V gene has CDR1 MNHEY and CDR2 SVGEGT. CDR3 length: 16 residues. The CDR3 here is CASSYSGTRGGNEQFF. CDR3 DNA sequence: TGTGCCAGCAGTTACTCCGGGACTAGGGGGGGGAATGAGCAGTTCTTC.

This clonotype was picked up many times. V usage is TRBV7-6 and J usage is TRBJ1-5; D gene ambiguous. Per the germline V gene, CDR1 is SGHVS and CDR2 is FNYEAQ. The CDR3 is 13 residues long. V gave up 4 bases and J gave up 3 bases, with 7 bases separating them. The CDR3 here is CASSYGSNQPQHF. The CDR3 region has the DNA TGTGCCAGCAGCTACGGCTCCAATCAGCCCCAGCATTTT.

Only a few counts were recorded for this clonotype. DNA for the CDR3: TGTGCCAGCAGCTTAGTAGGCTTAACAACTAATGAAAAACTGTTTTTT. It yields the protein CASSLVGLTTNEKLFF. The rearrangement links TRBV11-2 to TRBJ1-4; D is ambiguous. This CDR3 is built from 16 residues. Trimming shortened V by 1 base and J by 0 bases, and 9 bases separated the two germline ends. Per germline, CDR1 SGHAT and CDR2 FQNNGV.

This clonotype has at least ten counts. DNA for the CDR3: TGTGCCACCAGCAGAGATCAGGGCAGGAAGGCTTTATCCCTAGAGACCCAGTACTTC. Translating it yields CATSRDQGRKALSLETQYF. J is TRBJ2-5 and V is TRBV15, with D possibly TRBD1 on 5 matching bases. Germline V gene lookup returns CDR1 LNHNV and CDR2 YYDKDF (reference sequence). The CDR3 covers 19 residues. V gave up 0 bases and J gave up 4 bases, with 24 bases separating them.

Many counts were recorded for this clonotype. The chain uses TRBV2 and TRBJ1-5; TRBD1 aligns across 7 bases. J gave up 7 bases and V 6 bases, and 6 bases lay outside the gene matches. The length of the CDR3 is 13 residues. Per the germline V gene, CDR1 is SNHLY and CDR2 is FYNNEI. This CDR3 is CASSPDRVQPQHF. CDR3 sequence (DNA): TGTGCCAGCAGCCCAGACAGGGTACAGCCCCAGCATTTT. The variable domain in full, with the rest retrieved from reference TRBV2 and TRBJ1-5, is EPEVTQTPSHQVTQMGQEVILRCVPISNHLYFYWYRQILGQKVEFLVSFYNNEISEKSEIFDDQFSVERPDGSNFTLKIRSTKLEDSAMYFCASSPDRVQPQHFGDGTRLSIL.